Listed below are T cell receptor beta chains from one sample, sequenced in a study of cytomegalovirus exposure and HLA in healthy donors. Method: immunoSEQ multiplex PCR; TCRdb's copy keeps in-frame clones and lacks some. The data contain some 87,000 clones, less than 65% of them seen just once; the ten biggest clones take up around 5.5%. Sequencing input: PBMCs. The receptors stem from a woman in her twenties or thirties in good health and CMV-seropositive. The CDR3 runs from the conserved cysteine through the conserved F or W. A D gene is named only where the DNA matches it firmly. Some rows mark clone size as missing; the rest say once, few, many or name a class of expanded clone.

d_gene: -
v_gene: TRBV7-9
abundance: -
j_gene: TRBJ2-1
CDR3aa: CSSNWGGQALTGAYNEQFF
CDR3nt: TGTTCCAGCAACTGGGGGGGACAGGCGCTCACAGGGGCCTACAATGAGCAGTTCTTC

d_gene: -
v_gene: TRBV5-5
abundance: -
j_gene: TRBJ1-1
CDR3aa: CASITRAEAFF
CDR3nt: TGTGCCAGCATCACCCGGGCTGAAGCTTTCTTT

d_gene: TRBD1
v_gene: TRBV28
abundance: -
j_gene: TRBJ1-1
CDR3aa: CASRDRDRTEAFF
CDR3nt: TGTGCCAGCAGGGACAGGGATCGCACTGAAGCTTTCTTT

d_gene: TRBD1
v_gene: TRBV7-9
abundance: -
j_gene: TRBJ2-7
CDR3aa: CASSLWDRRSYEQYF
CDR3nt: TGTGCCAGCAGCCTATGGGACAGGAGATCCTACGAGCAGTACTTC

d_gene: -
v_gene: TRBV2
abundance: -
j_gene: TRBJ2-3
CDR3aa: CASGGHTDTQYF
CDR3nt: TGTGCCAGCGGCGGACACACAGATACGCAGTATTTT

d_gene: TRBD1
v_gene: TRBV5-8
abundance: -
j_gene: TRBJ2-5
CDR3aa: CASSPIWTGQETQYF
CDR3nt: TGTGCCAGCAGCCCTATTTGGACAGGACAAGAGACCCAGTACTTC

d_gene: -
v_gene: TRBV7-3
abundance: -
j_gene: TRBJ2-2
CDR3aa: CASSWEAGRIPGELFF
CDR3nt: TGTGCCAGCAGCTGGGAGGCAGGGAGGATCCCCGGGGAGCTGTTTTTT

d_gene: -
v_gene: TRBV7-6
abundance: once
j_gene: TRBJ1-2
CDR3aa: CASSPTGGLNYGYTF
CDR3nt: TGTGCCAGCAGCCCGACCGGGGGACTGAACTATGGCTACACCTTC

d_gene: -
v_gene: TRBV5-6
abundance: few
j_gene: TRBJ1-2
CDR3aa: CASSLGIRFRLTTNYGYTF
CDR3nt: TGTGCCAGCAGCTTGGGGATTCGGTTTCGGTTGACTACTAACTATGGCTACACCTTC

d_gene: TRBD2
v_gene: TRBV4-3
abundance: few
j_gene: TRBJ2-6
CDR3aa: CASSPERGTGANVLTF
CDR3nt: TGCGCCAGCAGCCCAGAGCGGGGTACCGGGGCCAACGTCCTGACTTTC

d_gene: -
v_gene: TRBV5-1
abundance: -
j_gene: TRBJ1-6
CDR3aa: CASSLAGQLTSHNSPLHF
CDR3nt: TGCGCCAGCAGCTTGGCGGGACAACTAACCTCTCATAATTCACCCCTCCACTTT

d_gene: -
v_gene: TRBV11-2
abundance: -
j_gene: TRBJ1-3
CDR3aa: CASSLDVGLSGNTIYF
CDR3nt: TGTGCCAGCAGCTTAGATGTCGGACTCTCTGGAAACACCATATATTTT

d_gene: TRBD2
v_gene: TRBV6-5
abundance: once
j_gene: TRBJ2-5
CDR3aa: CASSYSGLAGVETQYF
CDR3nt: TGTGCCAGCAGTTACTCAGGGCTAGCGGGGGTAGAGACCCAGTACTTC

d_gene: -
v_gene: TRBV7-9
abundance: -
j_gene: TRBJ1-4
CDR3aa: CASSLKGPNEKLFF
CDR3nt: TGTGCCAGCAGCTTAAAGGGGCCTAATGAAAAACTGTTTTTT

d_gene: TRBD2
v_gene: TRBV11-2
abundance: -
j_gene: TRBJ2-6
CDR3aa: CASSPGLAGGGPGANVLTF
CDR3nt: TGTGCCAGCAGCCCGGGACTAGCGGGGGGGGGTCCCGGGGCCAACGTCCTGACTTTC

d_gene: TRBD1
v_gene: TRBV30
abundance: -
j_gene: TRBJ2-7
CDR3aa: CAWRRDRGGYEQYF
CDR3nt: TGTGCCTGGAGGCGGGACAGGGGTGGGTACGAGCAGTACTTC

d_gene: TRBD1
v_gene: TRBV14
abundance: few
j_gene: TRBJ1-1
CDR3aa: CASSRFAGGGTEAFF
CDR3nt: TGTGCCAGCAGCCGGTTCGCAGGGGGTGGCACTGAAGCTTTCTTT

d_gene: TRBD1
v_gene: TRBV6-6
abundance: few
j_gene: TRBJ1-1
CDR3aa: CASSRQGIDTEAFF
CDR3nt: TGTGCCAGCAGTCGACAGGGGATTGACACTGAAGCTTTCTTT

d_gene: TRBD1
v_gene: TRBV6-5
abundance: -
j_gene: TRBJ2-7
CDR3aa: CASSGQAYASYEQYF
CDR3nt: TGTGCCAGCAGTGGACAGGCCTATGCCTCCTACGAGCAGTACTTC

d_gene: -
v_gene: TRBV2
abundance: once
j_gene: TRBJ1-2
CDR3aa: CASSQEGTNYGYTF
CDR3nt: TGTGCCAGCAGTCAGGAGGGGACTAACTATGGCTACACCTTC

d_gene: TRBD2
v_gene: TRBV28
abundance: -
j_gene: TRBJ2-3
CDR3aa: CASSPSGTSGGKDTQYF
CDR3nt: TGTGCCAGCAGTCCTTCCGGGACTAGCGGGGGGAAAGATACGCAGTATTTT

d_gene: -
v_gene: TRBV6-1
abundance: -
j_gene: TRBJ1-5
CDR3aa: CASTGASNQPQHF
CDR3nt: TGTGCCAGCACAGGGGCTAGCAATCAGCCCCAGCATTTT

d_gene: TRBD2
v_gene: TRBV27
abundance: few
j_gene: TRBJ2-5
CDR3aa: CASASGGPQGTQYF
CDR3nt: TGTGCCAGCGCTAGCGGGGGGCCCCAAGGGACCCAGTACTTC

d_gene: TRBD1
v_gene: TRBV9
abundance: -
j_gene: TRBJ1-2
CDR3aa: CASSVQGAHYGYTF
CDR3nt: TGTGCCAGCAGCGTACAGGGGGCTCACTATGGCTACACCTTC

d_gene: -
v_gene: TRBV10-2
abundance: -
j_gene: TRBJ2-3
CDR3aa: CASNGDTQYF
CDR3nt: TGCGCCAGCAACGGAGATACGCAGTATTTT

d_gene: TRBD2
v_gene: TRBV4-3
abundance: -
j_gene: TRBJ2-5
CDR3aa: CASSPGLAGNYQETQYF
CDR3nt: TGCGCCAGCAGCCCGGGACTAGCGGGTAACTATCAAGAGACCCAGTACTTC

d_gene: -
v_gene: TRBV9
abundance: -
j_gene: TRBJ2-2
CDR3aa: CASSEAPSGNTGELFF
CDR3nt: TGTGCCAGCAGCGAGGCCCCAAGCGGAAACACCGGGGAGCTGTTTTTT

d_gene: -
v_gene: TRBV7-8
abundance: few
j_gene: TRBJ1-2
CDR3aa: CASSPNGEGYTF
CDR3nt: TGTGCCAGCAGCCCCAATGGGGAGGGCTACACCTTC

d_gene: TRBD2
v_gene: TRBV7-2
abundance: few
j_gene: TRBJ2-5
CDR3aa: CASGPSWTSGDKTQYF
CDR3nt: TGTGCCAGCGGCCCGAGTTGGACTAGCGGGGACAAGACCCAGTACTTC

d_gene: TRBD2
v_gene: TRBV5-4
abundance: -
j_gene: TRBJ2-5
CDR3aa: CASSPRGLAGGSWETQYF
CDR3nt: TGTGCCAGCAGCCCTAGGGGACTAGCGGGGGGGTCTTGGGAGACCCAGTACTTC

d_gene: -
v_gene: TRBV6-6
abundance: -
j_gene: TRBJ1-5
CDR3aa: CASRGDGVIQPQHF
CDR3nt: TGTGCCAGCAGAGGGGATGGGGTGATTCAGCCCCAGCATTTT

d_gene: TRBD1
v_gene: TRBV11-3
abundance: -
j_gene: TRBJ1-1
CDR3aa: CASSLRDSNTEAFF
CDR3nt: TGTGCCAGCAGCTTACGGGACAGCAACACTGAAGCTTTCTTT

d_gene: -
v_gene: TRBV19
abundance: -
j_gene: TRBJ1-5
CDR3aa: CASSITVRGNQPQHF
CDR3nt: TGTGCCAGTAGTATCACAGTTCGAGGCAATCAGCCCCAGCATTTT

d_gene: -
v_gene: TRBV7-2
abundance: -
j_gene: TRBJ2-7
CDR3aa: CASSSTTGTEQYF
CDR3nt: TGTGCCAGCAGCTCAACAACCGGGACTGAGCAGTACTTC

d_gene: -
v_gene: TRBV6-5
abundance: few
j_gene: TRBJ2-7
CDR3aa: CASSYRGTGEQYF
CDR3nt: TGTGCCAGCAGTTACAGGGGGACGGGCGAGCAGTACTTC

d_gene: -
v_gene: TRBV5-1
abundance: -
j_gene: TRBJ1-4
CDR3aa: CASSFGQGNEKLFF
CDR3nt: TGCGCCAGCAGCTTCGGGCAGGGGAACGAAAAACTGTTTTTT

d_gene: -
v_gene: TRBV5-1
abundance: -
j_gene: TRBJ1-1
CDR3aa: CASRKTRGPNTEAFF
CDR3nt: TGCGCCAGCAGAAAGACTCGCGGGCCGAACACTGAAGCTTTCTTT

d_gene: -
v_gene: TRBV27
abundance: -
j_gene: TRBJ2-1
CDR3aa: CASSSVVEVGEQFF
CDR3nt: TGTGCCAGCAGTTCGGTTGTCGAGGTTGGTGAGCAGTTCTTC

d_gene: -
v_gene: TRBV2
abundance: -
j_gene: TRBJ1-2
CDR3aa: CASRGETGYGYTF
CDR3nt: TGTGCCAGCAGAGGGGAGACAGGCTATGGCTACACCTTC

d_gene: -
v_gene: TRBV20-1
abundance: -
j_gene: TRBJ1-4
CDR3aa: CSAALREKLFF
CDR3nt: TGCAGTGCCGCTCTGAGGGAAAAACTGTTTTTT

d_gene: -
v_gene: TRBV7-9
abundance: few
j_gene: TRBJ2-7
CDR3aa: CASSMGLYEQYF
CDR3nt: TGTGCCAGCAGCATGGGACTTTACGAGCAGTACTTC

d_gene: -
v_gene: TRBV28
abundance: -
j_gene: TRBJ1-2
CDR3aa: CASRPTGSSGYTF
CDR3nt: TGTGCCAGCAGACCAACAGGATCCTCTGGCTACACCTTC

d_gene: TRBD1
v_gene: TRBV27
abundance: -
j_gene: TRBJ1-5
CDR3aa: CASRGQGAENQPQHF
CDR3nt: TGTGCCAGCAGGGGACAGGGGGCGGAGAATCAGCCCCAGCATTTT

d_gene: -
v_gene: TRBV30
abundance: -
j_gene: TRBJ1-1
CDR3aa: CAWDRLNTEAFF
CDR3nt: TGTGCCTGGGACAGATTGAACACTGAAGCTTTCTTT

d_gene: TRBD1
v_gene: TRBV5-1
abundance: -
j_gene: TRBJ2-2
CDR3aa: CASHIQGTAGELFF
CDR3nt: TGCGCCAGTCACATACAGGGGACAGCCGGGGAGCTGTTTTTT

d_gene: -
v_gene: TRBV7-9
abundance: -
j_gene: TRBJ1-5
CDR3aa: CASSLGGPVAQHF
CDR3nt: TGTGCCAGCAGCTTGGGGGGACCGGTCGCCCAGCATTTT

d_gene: TRBD2
v_gene: TRBV18
abundance: -
j_gene: TRBJ2-1
CDR3aa: CASSPRTSGGGNEQFF
CDR3nt: TGTGCCAGCTCACCAAGGACTAGCGGGGGAGGAAATGAGCAGTTCTTC

d_gene: -
v_gene: TRBV15
abundance: -
j_gene: TRBJ1-4
CDR3aa: CATSRDRRASGIEKLFF
CDR3nt: TGTGCCACCAGCAGAGATCGTCGCGCCTCAGGGATAGAAAAACTGTTTTTT

d_gene: TRBD1
v_gene: TRBV19
abundance: -
j_gene: TRBJ1-4
CDR3aa: CASSSDRGLTTNEKLFF
CDR3nt: TGTGCCAGTAGTTCGGACAGGGGGCTCACAACTAATGAAAAACTGTTTTTT

d_gene: -
v_gene: TRBV7-2
abundance: -
j_gene: TRBJ2-3
CDR3aa: CASSSDRLLYTDTQYF
CDR3nt: TGTGCCAGCAGCTCCGACAGGTTACTCTACACAGATACGCAGTATTTT

d_gene: TRBD1
v_gene: TRBV7-3
abundance: few
j_gene: TRBJ2-6
CDR3aa: CASGTGGSGANVLTF
CDR3nt: TGTGCCAGCGGGACAGGGGGGTCTGGGGCCAACGTCCTGACTTTC